The 21 T cell receptor beta chains given below trace back to one sample, sequenced in a study of T cell repertoires in cytomegalovirus infection. TCRdb passed the reads through MiXCR, listing each CDR3 protein once. This table has 300,000 to 450,000 distinct CDR3 sequences, around 18% appearing once. Sequencing was carried out using PBMCs. The receptors were gathered from a human donor in good health (CMV status not recorded). Some clones in this sample may be carry-over from other donors' samples.

Many counts were recorded for this clonotype. This chain uses TRBV7-8 with TRBJ1-5; D unclear. Deletions cut 3 bases from V and 3 bases from J, with 12 bases between. CDR1 is SGHVS and CDR2 is FQNEAQ in the germline V gene. The CDR3 sequence is 15 residues long. CDR3 sequence (DNA): TGTGCCAGCAGCTTTGCTCCGGGGTACAATCAGCCCCAGCATTTT. Protein sequence: CASSFAPGYNQPQHF.

The table lists this clonotype with a few counts. The genes are TRBV10-3 and TRBJ2-1; weak D call: TRBD2 (6 bases). CDR1 is ENHRY and CDR2 is SYGVKD in the germline V gene. The CDR3 totals 11 residues. Trimming left V 4 bases short and J 9 bases short, with 7 bases between. CDR3 protein: CAISAGGEQFF. CDR3 DNA: TGTGCCATCAGTGCCGGGGGTGAGCAGTTCTTC.

This clonotype was recorded a few times. This chain links TRBV19 with TRBJ2-7; perhaps TRBD2 as D (6 bases). CDR1 LNHDA and CDR2 SQIVND come from the germline V gene (reference sequence). This CDR3 has 14 amino acids. V was pared by 4 bases and J by 7 bases, with 17 bases between. CDR3 in DNA: TGTGCCAGTAGTAGGCGGGGTACTACGGAGGAGCAGTACTTC. Translating gives CASSRRGTTEEQYF.

The chain couples TRBV6-2 or TRBV6-3 to TRBJ2-1, with 12 nucleotides matching TRBD2. The V gene end was trimmed by 5 bases and the J gene end by 7 bases; junction bases not matched to a gene: 6. This CDR3 contains 15 residues. Germline assignment: CDR1 MNHEY and CDR2 SVGEGT. CDR3 amino acids: CASSLTSGRKNEQFF. As DNA, the CDR3 is TGTGCCAGCAGTCTCACTAGCGGGAGGAAGAATGAGCAGTTCTTC.

This clonotype was seen only a few times. The V call is TRBV27, the J call TRBJ2-1, with D possibly being TRBD2 (6 bases). Germline values: CDR1 MNHEY, CDR2 SMNVEV (reference sequence). Trimming left V 6 bases short and J 8 bases short, with 14 bases between. The CDR3 is 13 amino acids. This CDR3 reads CASRTVEGDEQFF. The CDR3 bases are TGTGCCAGCAGGACGGTGGAGGGCGATGAGCAGTTCTTC.

In its sample, this clonotype was seen many times. The chain recombines TRBV7-8 with TRBJ2-7, with D possibly being TRBD1 or TRBD2 (6 bases each). The ends were cut back, 5 bases at V and 4 bases at J, with 24 bases in the middle. The CDR3 sequence is 17 residues long. CDR1 and CDR2 (germline): SGHVS, FQNEAQ. The CDR3 spells CASSADPTGGLGYEQYF. CDR3 nucleotides: TGTGCCAGCAGCGCTGACCCCACCGGGGGCCTAGGGTACGAGCAGTACTTC.

The genes are TRBV30 and TRBJ1-5; weak D call: TRBD1 (6 bases). V was pared by 0 bases and J by 0 bases, with 12 bases between. This CDR3 comprises 16 residues. Germline-derived CDR1 and CDR2 are GTSNPN and SVGIG (reference sequence). The CDR3 DNA reads TGTGCCTGGAGTGTGGGGGCGGATAATAGCAATCAGCCCCAGCATTTT. Translated, it gives CAWSVGADNSNQPQHF.

This clonotype was seen a handful of times. This chain joins TRBV7-9 and TRBJ2-7; D not resolved. With 6 bases removed from V and 3 bases from J, the gap between germline ends came to 18 bases. The CDR3 extends over 15 amino acids. Germline loops: CDR1 SEHNR, CDR2 FQNEAQ (reference sequence). The CDR3 loop reads CASRRGANDLYEQYF. DNA of the CDR3: TGTGCCAGCAGGCGTGGAGCCAATGACCTCTACGAGCAGTACTTC. The full variable domain, with the rest looked up from reference TRBV7-9 and TRBJ2-7, is DTGVSQNPRHKITKRGQNVTFRCDPISEHNRLYWYRQTLGQGPEFLTYFQNEAQLEKSRLLSDRFSAERPKGSFSTLEIQRTEQGDSAMYLCASRRGANDLYEQYFGPGTRLTVT.

This clonotype appeared many times. V is TRBV7-9 and J is TRBJ1-4; tentatively, D is TRBD1 (5 bases). With 4 bases removed from V and 6 bases from J, the gap between germline ends came to 9 bases. CDR1 SEHNR and CDR2 FQNEAQ come from the germline V gene (reference sequence). The CDR3 contains 13 residues. In nucleotides, the CDR3 is TGTGCCAGCAGCTCCCAGGGATATGAAAAACTGTTTTTT. Its protein is CASSSQGYEKLFF.

This clonotype was seen a handful of times. The chain couples TRBV15 to TRBJ2-7, with D unclear. V lost 1 base to trimming and J lost 5 bases, with 3 bases between them. The CDR3 extends over 11 amino acids. Germline V gene sequence: CDR1 LNHNV, CDR2 YYDKDF (reference sequence). Here the CDR3 reads CATSRGNEQYF. CDR3 nucleotide sequence: TGTGCCACCAGCAGAGGTAACGAGCAGTACTTC.

This clonotype was counted a few times. The chain couples TRBV2 to TRBJ2-3; 8 positions match TRBD1. The J segment lost 0 bases and the V segment lost 6 bases, leaving 5 bases of the junction unmatched. Germline CDR1 and CDR2: SNHLY and FYNNEI. This CDR3 comprises 15 residues. CDR3 loop: CASRVGQASTDTQYF. The CDR3 coding sequence is TGTGCCAGCAGGGTGGGACAGGCCAGCACAGATACGCAGTATTTT. Variable domain in full (rest from reference TRBV2 and TRBJ2-3): EPEVTQTPSHQVTQMGQEVILRCVPISNHLYFYWYRQILGQKVEFLVSFYNNEISEKSEIFDDQFSVERPDGSNFTLKIRSTKLEDSAMYFCASRVGQASTDTQYFGPGTRLTVL.

The chain has TRBV7-9 and TRBJ1-4; 9 bases are shared with TRBD1. CDR3 length: 15 residues. V lost 5 bases to trimming and J lost 8 bases; unmatched junction nucleotides: 9. Germline-derived CDR1 and CDR2 are SEHNR and FQNEAQ (reference sequence). In DNA form, the CDR3 reads TGTGCCAGCAGCAAACAACAGGGGGCAGGAGAAAAACTGTTTTTT. It yields the protein CASSKQQGAGEKLFF.

Comment on this clonotype: This sequence may be a read error, since a much larger clone differs from it by one base. The chain couples TRBV28 to TRBJ2-1; TRBD1 matches 9 bases. Per the germline V gene, CDR1 is MDHEN and CDR2 is SYDVKM. The CDR3 runs to 16 residues. As DNA, the CDR3 is TGTGCCAGCAGTACTCCTCCGGGACAGGGTGACGATGAGCAGTCCTTC. This sequence encodes CASSTPPGQGDDEQSF. Looking up the rest from reference TRBV28 and TRBJ2-1 gives the full variable domain: DVKVTQSSRYLVKRTGEKVFLECVQDMDHENMFWYRQDPGLGLRLIYFSYDVKMKEKGDIPEGYSVSREKKERFSLILESASTNQTSMYLCASSTPPGQGDDEQSFGPGTRLTVL.

V usage is TRBV11-2 and J usage is TRBJ2-2; the D call may be TRBD1 or TRBD2 (5 bases each). The length of the CDR3 is 13 residues. The germline gives CDR1 SGHAT, CDR2 FQNNGV. Trimming pared 5 bases from V and 4 bases from J, leaving 8 bases between. The CDR3 sequence: CASSTGTTGELFF. In DNA form, the CDR3 reads TGTGCCAGCAGCACCGGGACCACCGGGGAGCTGTTTTTT.

This clonotype was found many times. DNA for the CDR3: TGTGCCAGCAGTTCCTTACGTAATGAGCAGTTCTTC. It specifies CASSSLRNEQFF. The chain links TRBV6-2 or TRBV6-3 to TRBJ2-1; D is uncertain. Germline loops: CDR1 MNHEY, CDR2 SVGEGT. Trimming cost V 4 bases and J 7 bases, with 8 bases left between them. This CDR3 is 12 amino acids long.

In this sample, this clonotype turned up a few times. The chain combines TRBV7-2 with TRBJ2-3; D may be TRBD2 (6 bases). Germline V lookup: CDR1 SGHTA, CDR2 FQGNSA. This CDR3 region has 14 residues. V gave up 1 base and J gave up 5 bases, with 10 bases separating them. The CDR3 protein is CASSLDSGLDTQYF. CDR3 bases: TGTGCCAGCAGCTTAGATAGCGGACTAGATACGCAGTATTTT.

There are many counts of this clonotype. The V and J genes are TRBV2 and TRBJ1-5; D is uncertain. Per germline, CDR1 SNHLY and CDR2 FYNNEI. This CDR3 has 14 residues. V was cut by 7 bases and J by 7 bases, with 17 bases left in between. CDR3 region: CASMGNSLGQPQHF. The CDR3 DNA reads as TGTGCCAGCATGGGGAACAGCTTGGGGCAGCCCCAGCATTTT.

Notes on this clonotype: A much larger clone is a single base away; this may be a read error. The V gene is TRBV25-1, the J gene TRBJ2-1; TRBD1 might be the D (6 bases). Germline CDR1 MGHDK, CDR2 SYGVNS. There are 14 residues in the CDR3. The V gene lost 8 bases and the J gene lost 4 bases, with 15 bases spanning the gap. The CDR3 bases are TGTGCCAGCTCCGGATCGACAGGTTACAATGAGCAGTTCTTC. This translates into CASSGSTGYNEQFF.

About this clonotype itself: No conserved phenylalanine or tryptophan ends this CDR3, so it is likely a read error. The chain combines TRBV6-2 or TRBV6-3 with TRBJ2-1; TRBD1 is a possible D gene (6 bases). The V end lost 5 bases, the J end lost 4 bases, and 18 bases lay between the germline ends. This CDR3 is 16 amino acids long. Germline lookup yields CDR1 MNHEY and CDR2 SVGEGT. The CDR3 bases are TGTGCCAGCAGTAAACCCTGGACAGCCGGATACAATGAGCAGTTCCTC. Its protein is CASSKPWTAGYNEQFL.

Worth noting for this clonotype: This may arise from a read error, as a much more abundant clone is one base away. The genes are TRBV19 and TRBJ1-4; D remains unclear. The V gene lost 7 bases and the J gene lost 0 bases, with 12 bases spanning the gap. The germline CDR1 and CDR2 sequences are LNHDA and SQIVND (reference sequence). The CDR3 is made up of 15 amino acids. The CDR3 DNA reads as TGTGCCAGTACATGGCAGCCGGCAACTAATGAAAAACTGTTTTTT. This codes for CASTWQPATNEKLFF.

The chain links TRBV11-2 to TRBJ2-7; D remains unclear. Trimming left V 1 base short and J 3 bases short, with 13 bases between. CDR1 SGHAT and CDR2 FQNNGV come from the germline V gene. This CDR3 region has 15 residues. CDR3 DNA: TGTGCCAGCAGCTTAGGGGTATCTGTTGGCTACGAGCAGTACTTC. The encoded protein is CASSLGVSVGYEQYF.